This TCR beta chain originates from a study of T cells in localized non-small cell lung cancer. V dropped 5 bases and J dropped 0 bases, with 5 bases sitting between them. The germline CDR1 and CDR2 sequences are MDHEN and SYDVKM. There are 13 residues in the CDR3. This table comes from immunoSEQ multiplex PCR, and its TCRdb copy is limited to in-frame clones, with some not included. This table has some 34,000 clones, over 75% appearing once. The receptor was isolated from a male donor older than 55 with stage III squamous cell lung carcinoma. The source was peripheral blood, collected before any cancer treatment. The chain joins TRBV28 to TRBJ2-4; D not certain. The CDR3 here is CASSRIAKNIQYF. Here the CDR3 DNA reads TGTGCCAGCAGTCGTATAGCCAAAAACATTCAGTACTTC. Drawing the rest from reference TRBV28 and TRBJ2-4, the complete variable domain is DVKVTQSSRYLVKRTGEKVFLECVQDMDHENMFWYRQDPGLGLRLIYFSYDVKMKEKGDIPEGYSVSREKKERFSLILESASTNQTSMYLCASSRIAKNIQYFGAGTRLSVL.